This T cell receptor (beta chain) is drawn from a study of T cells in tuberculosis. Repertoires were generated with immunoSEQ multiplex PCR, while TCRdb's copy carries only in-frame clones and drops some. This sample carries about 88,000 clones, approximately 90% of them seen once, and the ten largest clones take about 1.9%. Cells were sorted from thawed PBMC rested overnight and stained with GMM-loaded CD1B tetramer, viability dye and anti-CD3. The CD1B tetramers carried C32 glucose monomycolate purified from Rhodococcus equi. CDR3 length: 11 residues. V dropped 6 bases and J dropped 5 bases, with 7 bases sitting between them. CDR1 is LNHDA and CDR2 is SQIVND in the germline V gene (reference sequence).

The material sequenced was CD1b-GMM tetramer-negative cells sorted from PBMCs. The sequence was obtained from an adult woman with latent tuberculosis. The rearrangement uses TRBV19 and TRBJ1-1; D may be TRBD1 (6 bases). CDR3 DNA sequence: TGTGCCAGTAGCGACAGGACTGAAGCTTTCTTT. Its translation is CASSDRTEAFF.